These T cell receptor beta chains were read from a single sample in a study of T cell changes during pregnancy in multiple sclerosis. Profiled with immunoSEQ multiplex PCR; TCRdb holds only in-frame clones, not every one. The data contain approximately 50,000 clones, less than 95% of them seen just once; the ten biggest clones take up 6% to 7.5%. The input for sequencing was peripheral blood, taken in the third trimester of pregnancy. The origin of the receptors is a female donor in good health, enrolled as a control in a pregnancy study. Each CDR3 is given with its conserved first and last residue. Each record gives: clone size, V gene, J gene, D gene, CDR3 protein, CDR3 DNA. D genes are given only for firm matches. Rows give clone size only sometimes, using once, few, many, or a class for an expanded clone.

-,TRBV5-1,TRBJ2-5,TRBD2,CASSLGIAGGNPQETQYF,TGCGCCAGCAGCTTGGGAATAGCGGGAGGTAATCCCCAAGAGACCCAGTACTTC
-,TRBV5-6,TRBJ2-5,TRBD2,CASSPSGQETQYF,TGTGCCAGCAGCCCTAGCGGCCAAGAGACCCAGTACTTC
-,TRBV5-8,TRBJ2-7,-,CASSLEQFISYEQYF,TGTGCCAGCAGCTTGGAACAGTTCATCTCCTACGAGCAGTACTTC
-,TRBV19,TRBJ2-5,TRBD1,CASSIDLETGQETQYF,TGTGCCAGTAGTATAGATCTTGAGACAGGGCAAGAGACCCAGTACTTC
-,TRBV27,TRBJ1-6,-,CASSTRVSNSPLHF,TGTGCCAGCAGTACCCGGGTCTCCAATTCACCCCTCCACTTT
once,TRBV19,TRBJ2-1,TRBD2,CASSPGLAGVLEQFF,TGTGCCAGTAGTCCGGGACTAGCGGGAGTGCTTGAGCAGTTCTTC
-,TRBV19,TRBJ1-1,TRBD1,CASSLPDRVVTEAFF,TGTGCCAGTAGTCTACCCGACAGGGTGGTCACTGAAGCTTTCTTT
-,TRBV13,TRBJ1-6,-,CASSFGGLGSPLHF,TGTGCCAGCAGCTTCGGGGGGTTAGGTTCACCCCTCCACTTT
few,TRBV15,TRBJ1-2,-,CATSRDQENGYTF,TGTGCCACCAGCAGAGATCAAGAGAATGGCTACACCTTC
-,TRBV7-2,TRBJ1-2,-,CASRPPGGRGYTF,TGTGCCAGCAGACCTCCCGGGGGGCGAGGCTACACCTTC
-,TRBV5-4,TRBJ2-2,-,CASSLGGSGTGELFF,TGTGCCAGCAGCTTGGGAGGGAGCGGCACCGGGGAGCTGTTTTTT
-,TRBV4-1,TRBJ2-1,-,CASSDVASSHYNEQFF,TGCGCCAGCAGTGATGTGGCTAGCTCTCACTACAATGAGCAGTTCTTC
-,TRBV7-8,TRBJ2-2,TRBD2,CASSLRRERGGELFF,TGTGCCAGCAGCTTGAGGCGGGAGCGTGGCGGGGAGCTGTTTTTT
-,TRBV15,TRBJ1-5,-,CATSSPGNQPQHF,TGTGCCACCAGCAGCCCGGGCAATCAGCCCCAGCATTTT
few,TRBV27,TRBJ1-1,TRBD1,CASSLVGQGVGDTEAFF,TGTGCCAGCAGTTTAGTGGGACAGGGAGTTGGGGACACTGAAGCTTTCTTT
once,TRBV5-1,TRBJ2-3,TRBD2,CASSLADGRGRRVDTQYF,TGCGCCAGCAGCTTGGCGGATGGGAGGGGCAGGAGGGTGGATACGCAGTATTTT
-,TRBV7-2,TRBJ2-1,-,CASSLGLLRYNEQFF,TGTGCCAGCAGCTTAGGACTATTAAGATACAATGAGCAGTTCTTC
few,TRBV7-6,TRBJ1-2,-,CASSLGGNYGYTF,TGTGCCAGCAGCTTAGGAGGGAACTATGGCTACACCTTC
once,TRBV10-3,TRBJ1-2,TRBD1,CAISPGQAIYGYTF,TGTGCCATCAGCCCGGGACAGGCGATCTATGGCTACACCTTC
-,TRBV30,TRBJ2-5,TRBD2,CAWKRGGALTSGTQYF,TGTGCCTGGAAGCGGGGCGGGGCACTAACTTCGGGGACCCAGTACTTC
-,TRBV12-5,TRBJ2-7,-,CASHAEGDYPHYEQYF,TGTGCTAGTCACGCCGAGGGAGATTACCCCCACTACGAGCAGTACTTC
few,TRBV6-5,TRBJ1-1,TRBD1,CASSFRQGGAAFF,TGTGCCAGCAGTTTTAGACAGGGCGGAGCAGCTTTCTTT
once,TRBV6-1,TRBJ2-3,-,CASSEGGVSTDTQYF,TGTGCCAGCAGTGAAGGCGGGGTAAGCACAGATACGCAGTATTTT
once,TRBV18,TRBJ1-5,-,CASSPSQGSNQPQHF,TGTGCCAGCTCACCATCTCAGGGTAGCAATCAGCCCCAGCATTTT
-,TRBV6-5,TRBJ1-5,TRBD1,CASRTDRMGHQPQHF,TGTGCCAGCAGAACGGACAGGATGGGCCACCAGCCCCAGCATTTT
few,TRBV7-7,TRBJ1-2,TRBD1,CASSPRGPKKGYTF,TGTGCCAGCAGCCCGAGGGGGCCCAAGAAGGGCTACACCTTC
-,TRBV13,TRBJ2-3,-,CASSKQISSPMDTQYF,TGTGCCAGCAGTAAACAGATAAGCAGCCCGATGGATACGCAGTATTTT
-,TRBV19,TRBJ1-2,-,CASSTRGRGGYTF,TGTGCCAGTAGTACCCGGGGCAGGGGTGGCTACACCTTC
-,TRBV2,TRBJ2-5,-,CARTRGSSPETQYF,TGTGCCAGAACTCGGGGTAGCAGTCCAGAGACCCAGTACTTC
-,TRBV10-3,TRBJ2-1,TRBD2,CATSGGRDEQFF,TGTGCCACCTCGGGGGGTAGGGATGAGCAGTTCTTC
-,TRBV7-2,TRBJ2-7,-,CASSLSRAAYEQYF,TGTGCCAGCAGCTTATCGCGGGCGGCCTACGAGCAGTACTTC
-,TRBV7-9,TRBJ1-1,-,CASSLIGGLNTEAFF,TGTGCCAGCAGCTTAATAGGCGGTTTGAACACTGAAGCTTTCTTT
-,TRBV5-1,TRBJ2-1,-,CASGGGTGVDEQFF,TGCGCCAGCGGAGGGGGTACAGGGGTGGATGAGCAGTTCTTC
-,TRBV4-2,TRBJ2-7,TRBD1,CASSQDVGARGLYEQYF,TGTGCCAGCAGCCAAGATGTAGGAGCCAGGGGGCTCTACGAGCAGTACTTC
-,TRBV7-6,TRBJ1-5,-,CASSLGMGGRQPQHF,TGTGCCAGCAGCTTGGGTATGGGGGGAAGGCAGCCCCAGCATTTT
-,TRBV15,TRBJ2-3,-,CATSRAGGTDTQYF,TGTGCCACCAGCAGAGCCGGAGGGACAGATACGCAGTATTTT
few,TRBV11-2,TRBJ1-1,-,CASSARYGPDTEAFF,TGTGCCAGCAGCGCCCGGTACGGTCCGGACACTGAAGCTTTCTTT
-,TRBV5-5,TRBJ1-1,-,CASSLQGMNTEAFF,TGTGCCAGCAGCTTGCAGGGGATGAACACTGAAGCTTTCTTT
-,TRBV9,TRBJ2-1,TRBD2,CASSVAPPGRGYNEQFF,TGTGCCAGCAGCGTAGCTCCCCCAGGGAGGGGCTACAATGAGCAGTTCTTC
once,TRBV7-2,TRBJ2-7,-,CASSSTRDTSYEQYF,TGTGCCAGCAGCTCTACTAGGGACACCTCCTACGAGCAGTACTTC
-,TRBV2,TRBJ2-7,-,CASTPGIQAYEQYF,TGTGCCAGCACCCCCGGTATTCAAGCCTACGAGCAGTACTTC
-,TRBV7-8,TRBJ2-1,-,CASSLARQKDFSSLVF,TGTGCCAGCAGCTTAGCCCGTCAAAAAGACTTTAGCTCTCTCGTCTTC
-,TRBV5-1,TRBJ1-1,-,CASRRGGQNTEAFF,TGCGCCAGCAGAAGAGGTGGACAGAACACTGAAGCTTTCTTT
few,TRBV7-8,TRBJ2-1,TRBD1,CASSPNRGQDEQFF,TGTGCCAGCAGCCCTAACAGGGGGCAGGATGAGCAGTTCTTC
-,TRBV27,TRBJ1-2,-,CASSRTAGWGYGYTF,TGTGCCAGCAGTCGGACAGCAGGGTGGGGGTATGGCTACACCTTC
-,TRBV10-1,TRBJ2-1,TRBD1,CASSQGAGNNEQFF,TGCGCCAGCAGCCAGGGGGCAGGTAACAATGAGCAGTTCTTC
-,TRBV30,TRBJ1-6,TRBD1,CAWRSDRGYFSPLHF,TGTGCCTGGAGATCGGACAGGGGATATTTTTCACCCCTCCACTTT
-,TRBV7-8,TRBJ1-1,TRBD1,CASSFSTGRDTEAFF,TGTGCCAGCAGCTTTTCGACAGGGAGAGACACTGAAGCTTTCTTT
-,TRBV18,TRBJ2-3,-,CASSPQVFGGVTDTQYF,TGTGCCAGCTCACCACAGGTATTCGGGGGAGTCACAGATACGCAGTATTTT
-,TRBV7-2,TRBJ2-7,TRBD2,CASSLGLATLEQYF,TGTGCCAGCAGCTTAGGACTAGCGACTCTCGAGCAGTACTTC
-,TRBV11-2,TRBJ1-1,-,CASSPGSWNTEAFF,TGTGCCAGCAGCCCCGGGTCGTGGAACACTGAAGCTTTCTTT
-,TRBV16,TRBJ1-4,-,CASSVAGRGNEKLFF,TGTGCCAGCAGCGTTGCGGGCAGGGGTAATGAAAAACTGTTTTTT
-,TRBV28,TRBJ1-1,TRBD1,CASSHRTTGLFEAFF,TGTGCCAGCAGTCACCGGACGACAGGGCTCTTTGAAGCTTTCTTT
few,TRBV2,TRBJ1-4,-,CASTEKWGGVGNEKLFF,TGTGCCAGCACCGAGAAGTGGGGGGGCGTAGGTAATGAAAAACTGTTTTTT
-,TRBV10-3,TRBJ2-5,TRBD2,CAITSGGTETQYF,TGTGCCATCACTAGCGGAGGGACAGAGACCCAGTACTTC
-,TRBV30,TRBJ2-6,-,CAWAHTGSGANVLTF,TGTGCCTGGGCGCATACAGGGTCCGGGGCCAACGTCCTGACTTTC
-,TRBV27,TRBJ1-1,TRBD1,CASRTGVVTEAFF,TGTGCCAGCAGAACAGGGGTTGTCACTGAAGCTTTCTTT
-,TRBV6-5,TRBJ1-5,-,CASSYGAEGNQPQHF,TGTGCCAGCAGTTATGGGGCAGAGGGCAATCAGCCCCAGCATTTT
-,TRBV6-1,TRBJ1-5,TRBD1,CASSEGRGRGRNQPQHF,TGTGCCAGCAGTGAAGGGCGGGGCAGGGGGCGCAATCAGCCCCAGCATTTT